A selection of T cell receptor beta chains follows, all from one sample in a study of T cell responses to AZD1222 COVID-19 vaccine. TCRdb's table, derived via immunoSEQ multiplex PCR, lists solely in-frame clones and lacks some. This sample yields 150,000 to 200,000 clones, of which just over 90% are seen a single time; 2.5% to 3.5% belongs to the top ten. This specimen was peripheral blood, taken on day 0 of AZD1222 vaccination. These receptors came from an adult in good health. CDR3s include the opening cysteine and the closing phenylalanine or tryptophan. The D gene is left open where the match is weak. Rows may omit the clone size; those that give it use once, few, many or a size class.

TRBJ2-1 NA NA TRBV27 TGTGCCAGCAGCCCTCCCAGGACGTCCTACAATGAGCAGTTCTTC CASSPPRTSYNEQFF
TRBJ2-1 NA NA TRBV7-3 TGTGCCAGCAGCTTAACAAGGGATTCCTACAATGAGCAGTTCTTC CASSLTRDSYNEQFF
TRBJ2-7 NA NA TRBV7-2 TGTGCCAGCAGCCCATATCCATGGGCGTACGAGCAGTACTTC CASSPYPWAYEQYF
TRBJ2-7 TRBD1 NA TRBV5-4 TGTGCCAGCAGCCCTGGACAGGGACGAACCTACGAGCAGTACTTC CASSPGQGRTYEQYF
TRBJ1-6 NA NA TRBV7-8 TGTGCCAGCAGCTCCCGGCCGGTCCCCGGGCCGGATTCACCCCTCCACTTT CASSSRPVPGPDSPLHF
TRBJ1-1 NA NA TRBV28 TGTGCCAGCAGTTTAGGGGGGAACACTGAAGCTTTCTTT CASSLGGNTEAFF
TRBJ1-2 NA NA TRBV6-2/TRBV6-3 TGTGCCAGCAGCCAGGGACCGGCATTGGGCTACACCTTC CASSQGPALGYTF
TRBJ1-1 NA NA TRBV19 TGTGCCACCACCCCTTTGTTCGGGGCCACTGAAGCTTTCTTT CATTPLFGATEAFF
TRBJ2-7 NA NA TRBV11-2 TGTGCCAGCAGCTTAGATGGCGGTCCCTACGAGCAGTACTTC CASSLDGGPYEQYF
TRBJ2-5 TRBD1 once TRBV7-8 TGTGCCAGCAGCCGTGGACAGGAAGAGACCCAGTACTTC CASSRGQEETQYF
TRBJ2-1 TRBD1 NA TRBV19 TGTGCCAGTAAGGGGGCGCTTGAGCAGTTCTTC CASKGALEQFF
TRBJ1-1 NA NA TRBV6-5 TGTGCCAGCAGTTACGGACGCGAAGGGAACACTGAAGCTTTCTTT CASSYGREGNTEAFF
TRBJ2-3 NA NA TRBV6-2/TRBV6-3 TGTGCCAGCAGTTACTTGGTCGGGGCGAGGTTCACAGATACGCAGTATTTT CASSYLVGARFTDTQYF
TRBJ1-6 NA NA TRBV3-1/TRBV3-2 TGTGCCAGCAGCCAACGCGCAGGGTACAATAATTCACCCCTCCACTTT CASSQRAGYNNSPLHF
TRBJ2-1 TRBD1 NA TRBV3-1/TRBV3-2 TGTGCCAGCAGCCGCGGGACAGGGCTTGACAATGAGCAGTTCTTC CASSRGTGLDNEQFF
TRBJ1-1 NA NA TRBV6-5 TGTGCCAGCAGTTACTCGACGGGTACGTCTGAAGCTTTCTTT CASSYSTGTSEAFF
TRBJ2-1 NA once TRBV2 TGTGCCAGCACCAGTGAGGTGTCTAGCGAGTTCTTC CASTSEVSSEFF
TRBJ2-2 TRBD2 NA TRBV7-7 TGTGCTAGCAGCTTACTAGCGGGGGGGACGAACACCGGGGAGCTGTTTTTT CASSLLAGGTNTGELFF
TRBJ2-2 NA NA TRBV19 TGTGCCAGTAAGGAGAACTACCAAACCGGGGAGCTGTTTTTT CASKENYQTGELFF
TRBJ2-7 NA NA TRBV19 TGTGCCAGTAACCCGGGACCCCACGAGCAGTACTTC CASNPGPHEQYF
TRBJ1-2 TRBD1 NA TRBV11-2 TGTGCCAGCAGCCTGGACAGGCGGAATGGCTACACCTTC CASSLDRRNGYTF
TRBJ2-2 NA NA TRBV9 TGTGCCAGCAGTGGAATGGGACCCGGAGAGCTGTTTTTT CASSGMGPGELFF
TRBJ2-1 TRBD2 NA TRBV20-1 TGCAGCGCGGGGGGCCCCAATGAGCAGTTCTTC CSAGGPNEQFF
TRBJ2-5 NA NA TRBV5-5 TGTGCCAGCACCTCCCTGCCCAACCTCGTGGAGACCCAGTACTTC CASTSLPNLVETQYF
TRBJ1-5 NA NA TRBV7-2 TGTGCCAGCAGCGCAGAGGGGGGACAAAGCAATCAGCCCCAGCATTTT CASSAEGGQSNQPQHF
TRBJ2-1 TRBD2 NA TRBV18 TGTGCCAGCTCACCACCCCCCAGCGGGGGGGCCTATGAGCAGTTCTTC CASSPPPSGGAYEQFF
TRBJ2-1 NA NA TRBV11-3 TGTGCCAGCAGCTTAGGTTGGTCAGACAATGAGCAGTTCTTC CASSLGWSDNEQFF
TRBJ2-5 NA NA TRBV30 TGTGCCTGGATTTTTCCCAGAGAGACCCAGTACTTC CAWIFPRETQYF
TRBJ1-1 NA few TRBV27 TGTGCCAGCAGTTCAGGGGTCAACACTGAAGCTTTCTTT CASSSGVNTEAFF
TRBJ2-2 TRBD1 NA TRBV5-4 TGTGCCAGCAGCTCCGGCGGTGGGACAGGGGTAACCGCCGGGGAGCTGTTTTTT CASSSGGGTGVTAGELFF
TRBJ1-6 NA NA TRBV6-5 TGTGCCAGCAGTTACTGGAATTCACCCCTCCACTTT CASSYWNSPLHF
TRBJ1-2 NA few TRBV9 TGTGCCAGCAGCCCCGGACAGACCCCCTATGGCTACACCTTC CASSPGQTPYGYTF
TRBJ2-5 NA NA TRBV12-3/TRBV12-4 TGTGCCAGCAGTTTTTTGGGAGAGACCCAGTACTTC CASSFLGETQYF